Listed below are T cell receptor beta chains from one sample, sequenced in a study of blood T cell repertoires in COVID-19. Some clones are missing from TCRdb's copy, which holds only in-frame ones; the method was immunoSEQ multiplex PCR. The table has around 270,000 clones, roughly 84% seen once. The sequenced sample was peripheral blood. The source is a woman aged 40 to 50 who had recovered from COVID-19. Each CDR3 is given with its conserved first and last residue.

j_gene: TRBJ1-4
v_gene: TRBV5-5
CDR3aa: CASSLGQGGIEKLFF

j_gene: TRBJ1-6
v_gene: TRBV7-8
CDR3aa: CASSLEVRYSPLHF

j_gene: TRBJ1-1
v_gene: TRBV11-2
CDR3aa: CASSLYRRGGQNTEAFF

j_gene: TRBJ2-3
v_gene: TRBV23-1
CDR3aa: CASSQTRGTDTQYF

j_gene: TRBJ2-5
v_gene: TRBV6-5
CDR3aa: CASSYSTGVETQYF

j_gene: TRBJ2-1
v_gene: TRBV11-3
CDR3aa: CASSSATGSSYNEQFF

j_gene: TRBJ2-5
v_gene: TRBV18
CDR3aa: CASSPSGGREETQYF

j_gene: TRBJ2-1
v_gene: TRBV30
CDR3aa: CAWSTTSHGQFF

j_gene: TRBJ2-7
v_gene: TRBV9
CDR3aa: CASSRGPGGEQYF

j_gene: TRBJ1-1
v_gene: TRBV30
CDR3aa: CAWIVAGNTEAFF

j_gene: TRBJ1-1
v_gene: TRBV5-1
CDR3aa: CASSRTGNTEAFF

j_gene: TRBJ1-3
v_gene: TRBV10-3
CDR3aa: CASRDSVERGNTIYF

j_gene: TRBJ2-7
v_gene: TRBV27
CDR3aa: CASSFGRGSLLSSYEQYF

j_gene: TRBJ2-5
v_gene: TRBV5-5
CDR3aa: CASSFTTGMVETQYF

j_gene: TRBJ2-5
v_gene: TRBV9
CDR3aa: CASSVGLAGGKTQETQYF

j_gene: TRBJ1-6
v_gene: TRBV2
CDR3aa: CASSDSGAWGNSPLHF

j_gene: TRBJ2-1
v_gene: TRBV5-5
CDR3aa: CASSSRTGSYNEQFF

j_gene: TRBJ1-2
v_gene: TRBV5-6
CDR3aa: CASSLRQQPYGYTF

j_gene: TRBJ1-4
v_gene: TRBV7-9
CDR3aa: CASSWTGLGEKLFF

j_gene: TRBJ1-5
v_gene: TRBV20-1
CDR3aa: CSALENQPQHF

j_gene: TRBJ2-7
v_gene: TRBV27
CDR3aa: CASSLSRTTYEQYF

j_gene: TRBJ1-2
v_gene: TRBV9
CDR3aa: CASTPTGELNYGYTF